This T cell receptor (beta chain) was observed in a study of cytomegalovirus exposure and HLA in healthy donors. Overall study: As released early, the data held about 85 million unique TCRs from HLA-typed donors. Findings of the study overall: In a later analysis, V- and J-gene trimming of beta chains associated with a DCLRE1C missense variant, replicated independently. In most subjects, TCR beta sequences reportedly gave accurate predictions of HLA-A and HLA-B alleles. Later analysis showed TCR association rates varying by HLA locus, highest for DRB1 and lowest for HLA-C.

V lost 4 bases, J lost 9 bases, and 19 bases lay in between. Germline CDR1 reads SGHNT; CDR2 reads YYREEE (reference sequence). The CDR3 is 14 residues long. The primer mix had 60 Vbeta and 13 Jbeta primers. Clones were sequenced by immunoSEQ multiplex PCR, and TCRdb holds only the in-frame ones, with some missing. The sample lists fewer than 150,000 clones, roughly 79% occurring once. In the case of this clone: Its antigen is not known.

The sequenced sample was PBMCs. The chain employs TRBV5-4 and TRBJ2-5; TRBD2 might be the D (6 bases). The sequence was obtained from a man in his thirties or forties in good health and CMV-seronegative. The CDR3 loop is CASSSDGSLGAQYF. DNA of the CDR3: TGTGCCAGCAGCAGCGACGGGAGTTTGGGGGCCCAGTACTTC. Complete variable domain (other parts from reference TRBV5-4 and TRBJ2-5): ETGVTQSPTHLIKTRGQQVTLRCSSQSGHNTVSWYQQALGQGPQFIFQYYREEENGRGNFPPRFSGLQFPNYSSELNVNALELDDSALYLCASSSDGSLGAQYFGPGTRLLVL.